This T cell receptor (beta chain) was retrieved from a study of identifying expanded T cells in peripheral blood. This table comes from immunoSEQ multiplex PCR, and its TCRdb copy is limited to in-frame clones, with some not included. Of approximately 91,000 clones listed, more than 70% are singletons. Per germline, CDR1 MNHNY and CDR2 SVGAGI (reference sequence). The CDR3 sequence is 15 residues long. With 5 bases clipped from V and 5 bases from J, the junction kept 10 bases outside the gene matches. This TCR was sampled from a person aged 18-69 years in good health. The V call is TRBV6-6, the J call TRBJ2-7; 9 positions match TRBD1. The sequencing sample was made of blood. The CDR3 DNA is TGTGCCAGCAGTCGGCCGGGACAGGGTGTCGACGAGCAGTACTTC. This encodes CASSRPGQGVDEQYF.